The rows below give T cell receptor beta chains drawn from one sample of a study of cytomegalovirus exposure and HLA in healthy donors. The data were produced by immunoSEQ multiplex PCR, yet TCRdb's version contains in-frame clones alone and is incomplete. The table has 150,000 to 200,000 clones, around four fifths seen once. Sequenced input: PBMCs. The receptors here all came from a man between 18 and 29 years old in good health and CMV-seropositive. Each CDR3 is given with its conserved first and last residue. The D gene is left open where the match is weak. A row's size may be missing; if present it is once, few, many or a size class.

TRBD2	TRBJ2-7	-	TRBV7-6	TGTGCCAGCAGCTTACTTCCTAGCGGGAGCCCGGGTCGGGGCTCCTACGAGCAGTACTTC	CASSLLPSGSPGRGSYEQYF
-	TRBJ2-7	-	TRBV5-1	TGCGCCAGCAGCTTGGGGGGGCAGAGCTCCTACGAGCAGTACTTC	CASSLGGQSSYEQYF
-	TRBJ1-3	-	TRBV27	TGTGCCAGCAGTCCCTCCATGGCCTCTGGAAACACCATATATTTT	CASSPSMASGNTIYF
-	TRBJ2-5	-	TRBV25-1	TGTGCCAGCAGTGTTTGGGGGCAGCAAGAGACCCAGTACTTC	CASSVWGQQETQYF
TRBD1	TRBJ2-7	-	TRBV6-1	TGTGCCAGCAGTGAAGCTCCCGGGACAGGGCTTTTAAGCTACGAGCAGTACTTC	CASSEAPGTGLLSYEQYF
-	TRBJ1-1	-	TRBV7-2	TGTGCCAGCAGCTTAGCGCGTGTGGAGGGGGAAGCTTTCTTT	CASSLARVEGEAFF
TRBD2	TRBJ2-7	once	TRBV11-3	TGTGCCAGCAGCTTCCAAGCGGGAGATGAGCAGTACTTC	CASSFQAGDEQYF
TRBD1	TRBJ1-2	-	TRBV5-6	TGTGCCAGCAGCTTCGGACAGGGGGCAACCCCTCCTGGGGGCTACACCTTC	CASSFGQGATPPGGYTF
-	TRBJ1-2	-	TRBV2	TGTGCCAGCAGTGAAGACAGGGTTTTACCAAGGGTCTATGGCTACACCTTC	CASSEDRVLPRVYGYTF
-	TRBJ2-1	once	TRBV7-3	TGTGCCAGCAGCTTAGGGCAGAGGGGGTATGAGCAGTTCTTC	CASSLGQRGYEQFF
-	TRBJ2-7	-	TRBV15	TGTGCCACCAGCAAAATTGCAGGGCAAACCTACGAGCAGTACTTC	CATSKIAGQTYEQYF
-	TRBJ2-3	-	TRBV12-5	TGTGCTAGTGGTTTGGCAGGGGCAGATACGCAGTATTTT	CASGLAGADTQYF
-	TRBJ1-2	-	TRBV6-5	TGTGCCAGCAGGGAATACAGGGAAGGCTACACCTTC	CASREYREGYTF
TRBD2	TRBJ2-1	-	TRBV5-1	TGCGCCAGCAGCTTTACGGGGGGGGACAATGAGCAGTTCTTC	CASSFTGGDNEQFF
-	TRBJ2-7	-	TRBV4-3	TGCGCCAGCAGCCAAGATAGGCACAGGACCCCCTACGAGCAGTACTTC	CASSQDRHRTPYEQYF
-	TRBJ1-1	once	TRBV12-5	TGTGCTAGTGGTTTGTCCTTGGCGGGGAACACTGAAGCTTTCTTT	CASGLSLAGNTEAFF
TRBD1	TRBJ1-1	few	TRBV28	TGTGCCAGCACCTCGGACAGGCATGGCACTGAAGCTTTCTTT	CASTSDRHGTEAFF
TRBD1	TRBJ1-5	-	TRBV19	TGTGCCAGTAGTCCCCTAAGACAGGGGGCGAGCAATCAGCCCCAGCATTTT	CASSPLRQGASNQPQHF
-	TRBJ2-7	-	TRBV6-1	TGTGCCAGCAGTGGGTCGTCGGGGGACGGAAAATACGAGCAGTACTTC	CASSGSSGDGKYEQYF
-	TRBJ1-1	-	TRBV2	TGTGCCGCCGCGGACGGGAGCACTGAAGCTTTCTTT	CAAADGSTEAFF
TRBD2	TRBJ2-2	-	TRBV5-1	TGCGCCAGCAGCCCCACTAGCGGCCAAGGGCGAGGGGAGCTGTTTTTT	CASSPTSGQGRGELFF
TRBD1	TRBJ2-1	-	TRBV18	TGTGCCAGCTCGTCCGGGACAGGTAACAATGAGCAGTTCTTC	CASSSGTGNNEQFF
TRBD2	TRBJ2-1	-	TRBV4-2	TGTGCCAGCAGCCCCGGGACTAGCCTCATCGATGAGCAGTTCTTC	CASSPGTSLIDEQFF
-	TRBJ2-7	few	TRBV14	TGTGCCAGCAGCCCGACCGGCAGGGGAACCTACGAGCAGTACTTC	CASSPTGRGTYEQYF
TRBD1	TRBJ1-5	-	TRBV7-8	TGTGCCAGCAGCTTAGACAGGGGGATCCAGCCCCAGCATTTT	CASSLDRGIQPQHF
TRBD1	TRBJ1-4	-	TRBV4-2	TGTGCCAGCAGCCAAGATCCGGACAGGGTAGTGGGTGAAAAACTGTTTTTT	CASSQDPDRVVGEKLFF
TRBD1	TRBJ2-7	once	TRBV6-1	TGTGCCAGCAGTGATAAGGGACAGGCAACCTACGAGCAGTACTTC	CASSDKGQATYEQYF
TRBD1	TRBJ1-5	-	TRBV29-1	TGCAGCGTCCGGACAGGGGATGGCAATCAGCCCCAGCATTTT	CSVRTGDGNQPQHF
-	TRBJ1-2	-	TRBV15	TGTGCCACCAGCAGAGGTGGCGGCTATGGCTACACCTTC	CATSRGGGYGYTF
-	TRBJ1-2	-	TRBV27	TGTGCCAGCAGTTTATCTTGGAGGGGTTATGGCTACACCTTC	CASSLSWRGYGYTF
TRBD1	TRBJ2-7	-	TRBV11-2	TGTGCCAGCAGCTTACGGACAGGGGGCGAACTCAGCTCCTACGAGCAGTACTTC	CASSLRTGGELSSYEQYF
TRBD2	TRBJ2-3	-	TRBV4-2	TGTGCCAGCAGCCAAGATCGACTAGCGGTCTATACGCAGTATTTT	CASSQDRLAVYTQYF
-	TRBJ1-5	-	TRBV27	TGTGCCAGCAGCCGCGGGGGTGATCTGTGGCCCCAGCATTTT	CASSRGGDLWPQHF
-	TRBJ2-3	-	TRBV5-4	TGTGCCAGCAGCTTGACGGGTCCGGATACGCAGTATTTT	CASSLTGPDTQYF
-	TRBJ2-3	-	TRBV5-4	TGTGCCAGCAGCTTGAGGTTTGGGGGACTCACAGATACGCAGTATTTT	CASSLRFGGLTDTQYF
TRBD2	TRBJ2-5	-	TRBV23-1	TGCGCCATTATAGCGGGAGAGGTGTGTGAGCAGTACTTC	CAIIAGEVCEQYF
-	TRBJ2-1	-	TRBV6-1	TGTGCCAGCAGGATTGGACAGCCCTCCTACAATGAGCAGTTCTTC	CASRIGQPSYNEQFF
-	TRBJ2-1	-	TRBV14	TGTGCCAGCAGGTGGGGCGGTAACAATGAGCAGTTCTTC	CASRWGGNNEQFF
TRBD2	TRBJ2-3	-	TRBV19	TGTGCCAGTAGTATTATAGCGGGGGACACAGATACGCAGTATTTT	CASSIIAGDTDTQYF
-	TRBJ1-5	-	TRBV9	TGTGCCAGCAGCAACGGGGAGGGGCGGAGCCAGCCCCAGCATTTT	CASSNGEGRSQPQHF
-	TRBJ2-5	few	TRBV4-1	TGCGCCAGCAGCCAGAGGGATCCGGAGACCCAGTACTTC	CASSQRDPETQYF
-	TRBJ2-5	-	TRBV5-1	TGCGCCAGCAGCCCCGGACTCCCCGAGATACAAGAGACCCAGTACTTC	CASSPGLPEIQETQYF
-	TRBJ2-3	-	TRBV5-6	TGTGCCAGCAGCTTGGTCGGTCGAGTTAGGGAGGATACGCAGTATTTT	CASSLVGRVREDTQYF
-	TRBJ2-5	-	TRBV6-4	TGTGCCAGCAGTCCGGACAGCCAAGAGACCCAGTACTTC	CASSPDSQETQYF
-	TRBJ2-5	once	TRBV9	TGTGCCAGCAGCGTAAGGGGGACCCAGTACTTC	CASSVRGTQYF
-	TRBJ2-1	-	TRBV7-9	TGTGCCAGCACTTTCTCTAGCTCCTACAATGAGCAGTTCTTC	CASTFSSSYNEQFF
TRBD2	TRBJ2-3	-	TRBV7-6	TGTGCCAGCAGCCCGGGGGGGGCCGTCACAGATACGCAGTATTTT	CASSPGGAVTDTQYF
-	TRBJ1-1	-	TRBV12-5	TGTGCTAGTGGTTTGGCGTCCCCTGAAGCTTTCTTT	CASGLASPEAFF
-	TRBJ1-2	-	TRBV25-1	TGTGCCAGCAGTCGGAAAGGGGCGTTCTATGGCTACACCTTC	CASSRKGAFYGYTF
TRBD1	TRBJ2-3	-	TRBV10-1	TGCGCCAGCAGCCGGGACAGGCTAGGGGATACGCAGTATTTT	CASSRDRLGDTQYF
TRBD1	TRBJ2-2	-	TRBV28	TGTGCCAGCAGTCCGTGGACAGGGAACGGGGAGCTGTTTTTT	CASSPWTGNGELFF
TRBD2	TRBJ2-7	-	TRBV4-1	TGCGCCAGCACCCCATCCCCCCCTAGGGCGGGAGGCTCCTACGAGCAGTACTTC	CASTPSPPRAGGSYEQYF
-	TRBJ1-1	-	TRBV9	TGTGCCAGCAGCGTTTCCCAGGGTTTGGATGAAGCTTTCTTT	CASSVSQGLDEAFF
-	TRBJ2-4	-	TRBV30	TGTGCCTGGAGTGTATTGGGAGTCATTCAGTACTTC	CAWSVLGVIQYF
TRBD2	TRBJ2-3	-	TRBV13	TGTGCCAGCAGCTCCCGGGGACTAGCGGGAGACTGGACAGATACGCAGTATTTT	CASSSRGLAGDWTDTQYF